The rows below give T cell receptor beta chains drawn from one sample of a study of PD-1 blockade in classical Hodgkin lymphoma. The protocol was immunoSEQ multiplex PCR, while the TCRdb copy is restricted to in-frame clones and leaves out a portion. The sample lists 15,000 to 20,000 clones, more than 60% occurring once. This specimen was peripheral blood mononuclear cells (PBMCs), taken at baseline. The receptors shown here come from a human donor with classical Hodgkin lymphoma. Each CDR3 is given with its conserved first and last residue. The order of the fields is D gene, J gene, V gene, CDR3 protein. The D gene is left open where the match is weak.

>-|TRBJ1-3|TRBV7-8
CASSLVEGKGNTIYF
>TRBD1|TRBJ1-2|TRBV5-6
CASSLDLRGYYGYTF
>-|TRBJ2-2|TRBV11-2
CASSSEDGAGELFF
>TRBD1|TRBJ1-4|TRBV7-2
CASSPQGGRILFF
>TRBD1|TRBJ1-4|TRBV28
CASRTGTGFEKLFF
>TRBD1|TRBJ2-7|TRBV29-1
CSVGLPGQTLYEQYF
>-|TRBJ2-1|TRBV27
CAAGAVLKLHNEQFF
>-|TRBJ1-1|TRBV25-1
CASRGEGGTTEAFF
>-|TRBJ1-3|TRBV15
CATSNEHLGGLSGNTIYF
>-|TRBJ2-6|TRBV7-9
CASSFGQGTGANVLTF
>-|TRBJ1-2|TRBV5-1
CASSFPGTGYGYTF
>-|TRBJ1-1|TRBV5-3
CARSGGEGGLRNTEAFF
>-|TRBJ2-3|TRBV18
CASSPLMVADTDTQYF
>-|TRBJ1-5|TRBV15
CATSRAREDQPQHF
>-|TRBJ1-5|TRBV6-6
CASSYGGAVQPQHF
>-|TRBJ2-2|TRBV18
CASSGQNTGELFF
>TRBD1|TRBJ2-2|TRBV4-3
CASSKTTGGLVGARNTGELFF
>-|TRBJ2-2|TRBV2
CASSETGFTGELFF
>-|TRBJ2-2|TRBV6-1
CAILPRRNTGELFF
>TRBD2|TRBJ2-3|TRBV13
CASSAGLAGINPTDTQYF
>-|TRBJ2-7|TRBV5-1
CASSLTASYEQYF
>TRBD1|TRBJ1-1|TRBV5-1
CASSPRDRENTEAFF
>-|TRBJ2-3|TRBV19
CASRPSVANSDTQYF
>-|TRBJ1-2|TRBV18
CASSPPDRGARGYTF
>-|TRBJ1-1|TRBV6-6
CASSFIMNTEAFF
>-|TRBJ1-5|TRBV2
CASSGAFNQPQHF
>-|TRBJ1-5|TRBV6-1
CASSEGQGLTQPQHF
>-|TRBJ1-4|TRBV11-2
CASSYSTNEKLFF
>TRBD1|TRBJ2-3|TRBV7-9
CASSRVQGSTDTQYF
>TRBD2|TRBJ2-7|TRBV7-8
CASSLKGTSVYEQYF
>-|TRBJ2-6|TRBV19
CASMGGRAGANVLTF
>-|TRBJ2-1|TRBV28
CASSLDGNSYNEQFF
>TRBD1|TRBJ1-2|TRBV2
CASSDGGARGRGKSLELYGYTF
>TRBD2|TRBJ2-1|TRBV9
CASSPSGGRQFF
>-|TRBJ2-7|TRBV4-1
CASSQGGESYEQYF
>TRBD1|TRBJ1-4|TRBV27
CASSLLYRGGEKLFF
>TRBD1|TRBJ2-3|TRBV27
CASKGWDSYRADTQYF
>TRBD2|TRBJ2-5|TRBV7-2
CASSLAGGPETQYF
>-|TRBJ1-6|TRBV27
CASATVGSHNSPLHF
>-|TRBJ1-1|TRBV7-2
CASSFGSTGWTEAFF
>-|TRBJ2-3|TRBV7-2
CASSLEIEGTTQYF
>TRBD1|TRBJ1-1|TRBV5-1
CASSARQGLADTEAFF
>-|TRBJ1-2|TRBV2
CASSEGQSGYTF
>TRBD1|TRBJ1-1|TRBV19
CASIDRGSKAEAFF